This TCR beta chain was captured in a study of blood T cell repertoires in COVID-19. Overall study context: From T cells, B-cell-depleted T cells, or PBMCs came the material, which was cDNA or gDNA.

The germline V gene has CDR1 MGHRA and CDR2 YSYEKL. V shed 1 base and J shed 6 bases, with 13 bases lying between them. The CDR3 contains 15 residues. The assay was immunoSEQ multiplex PCR, and TCRdb's table has in-frame clones only and misses some. The sample includes approximately 100,000 clones, about 85% of them seen just once. The sample was peripheral blood. The TCR comes from a human donor in a cohort sampled during active COVID-19. This chain connects TRBV4-1 to TRBJ1-3; D is unresolved. The CDR3 here is CASSQGGNPENTIYF. Here the CDR3 DNA reads TGCGCCAGCAGCCAAGGAGGAAACCCTGAAAACACCATATATTTT.